A single sample is the source of the 29 T cell receptor beta chains below, sequenced in a study of blood T cell repertoires in COVID-19. Clones were sequenced by immunoSEQ multiplex PCR, and TCRdb holds only the in-frame ones, with some missing. The data hold about 35,000 clones, with more than 70% observed a single time. Sequenced input: peripheral blood. These receptors originate from a human donor in a cohort sampled during active COVID-19.

The chain couples TRBV2 to TRBJ1-5; no firm D call. CDR3 length equals 13 residues. Germline V gene data show CDR1 as SNHLY and CDR2 as FYNNEI. Trimming stripped 6 bases from V and 3 bases from J, with 9 bases between. CDR3 sequence reads: CASRRDLNQPQHF. The CDR3, as DNA: TGTGCCAGCAGACGGGATCTCAATCAGCCCCAGCATTTT.

The gene calls are TRBV9 and TRBJ2-1, with 14 bases fitting TRBD2. Germline CDR1 is SGDLS and CDR2 is YYNGEE. The CDR3 covers 18 residues. The trim removed 1 base at V and 4 bases at J, leaving 7 bases unmatched. CDR3: CASSVSTSGGARYNEQFF. The CDR3 bases are TGTGCCAGCAGCGTATCGACTAGCGGGGGGGCGAGGTACAATGAGCAGTTCTTC.

The V gene is TRBV6-2 or TRBV6-3, the J gene TRBJ2-7; D is possibly TRBD2 (5 bases). This CDR3 comprises 16 residues. V was shortened by 2 bases and J by 1 base, with 15 bases between the two germline ends. Germline V gene data show CDR1 as MNHEY and CDR2 as SVGEGT. As DNA, the CDR3 is TGTGCCAGCAGTTACGGGAGACACCCTATATCCTACGAGCAGTACTTC. Protein sequence: CASSYGRHPISYEQYF.

This chain joins TRBV6-5 and TRBJ2-1, with 8 bases that match TRBD1. Unmatched junction bases numbered 8, after V lost 6 bases and J lost 4 bases. CDR1 is MNHEY, CDR2 SVGAGI, per germline. There are 15 residues in the CDR3. Here the CDR3 reads CASRSGTGEYNEQFF. The CDR3 DNA sequence: TGTGCCAGCAGGTCCGGGACAGGTGAATACAATGAGCAGTTCTTC.

The chain links TRBV28 to TRBJ2-1; TRBD2 aligns across 14 bases. In germline, CDR1 is MDHEN, CDR2 SYDVKM. This CDR3 spans 17 amino acids. The V and J ends lost 8 bases and 5 bases, in that order; junction bases with no gene match: 11. The CDR3 bases are TGTGCCAGCCGACTAGCGGGAGGGCCTGGGGTCCACAATGAGCAGTTCTTC. Residues: CASRLAGGPGVHNEQFF.

This chain connects TRBV19 to TRBJ2-3; 9 bases fit TRBD2. Trimming took 4 bases from V and 8 from J; bases not matched to a gene: 19. Germline CDR1 and CDR2: LNHDA and SQIVND (reference sequence). The CDR3 has 18 amino acids. CDR3 region: CASSTKGRGGAGHGTQYF. The CDR3 nucleotides are TGTGCCAGTAGTACAAAGGGACGCGGGGGGGCCGGACATGGTACGCAGTATTTT. The full variable domain, with the rest looked up from reference TRBV19 and TRBJ2-3, is DGGITQSPKYLFRKEGQNVTLSCEQNLNHDAMYWYRQDPGQGLRLIYYSQIVNDFQKGDIAEGYSVSREKKESFPLTVTSAQKNPTAFYLCASSTKGRGGAGHGTQYFGPGTRLTVL.

This clone is a singleton in its sample. V usage is TRBV28 and J usage is TRBJ1-1; 9 bases align to TRBD1. The germline V gene has CDR1 MDHEN and CDR2 SYDVKM. The CDR3 is 13 amino acids. V lost 8 bases, J lost 3 bases, and 4 bases stayed unmatched. The CDR3 is CASSGQGDTEAFF. CDR3 coding DNA: TGTGCCAGCTCGGGACAGGGTGACACTGAAGCTTTCTTT.

The J gene is TRBJ1-1, the V gene TRBV18; tentatively, D is TRBD1 (6 bases). V gave up 4 bases and J gave up 1 base, with 7 bases separating them. This CDR3 has 13 residues. Germline CDR1 KGHSH, CDR2 LQKENI. The CDR3 spells CASSLDRNTEAFF. CDR3 bases: TGTGCCAGCTCACTGGACAGGAACACTGAAGCTTTCTTT.

The gene calls are TRBV5-5 and TRBJ1-2; TRBD1 matches at 7 bases. The length of the CDR3 is 15 residues. Germline V CDR1 and CDR2: SGHKS, YYEKEE (reference sequence). Trimming cost V 3 bases and J 3 bases; bases outside gene matches: 8. CDR3 in amino acids: CASSSRPTGDYGYTF. In DNA form, the CDR3 reads TGTGCCAGCAGCTCGCGACCTACAGGGGACTATGGCTACACCTTC.

The chain carries TRBV25-1 and TRBJ2-5; 7 bases agree with TRBD1. CDR3 length equals 15 residues. Germline loops: CDR1 MGHDK, CDR2 SYGVNS. Trimming removed 6 bases from V and 1 base from J; junction bases left unmatched: 8. The CDR3 DNA is TGTGCCAGCAGCACCTTGGACAGGACCCAAGAGACCCAGTACTTC. Residues: CASSTLDRTQETQYF.

The genes are TRBV28 and TRBJ2-7; possibly TRBD1 for D (5 bases). V was shortened by 5 bases and J by 2 bases, with 10 bases between the two germline ends. The CDR3 has 13 residues. Germline V lookup: CDR1 MDHEN, CDR2 SYDVKM. The CDR3 sequence is CASSQTVPYEQYF. The CDR3 DNA reads TGTGCCAGCAGTCAGACAGTCCCCTACGAGCAGTACTTC.

The V and J genes are TRBV5-8 and TRBJ2-2, with 8 positions matching TRBD1. The ends lost 5 bases at V and 6 bases at J; junction bases unmatched: 6. From germline, CDR1 is SGHTS and CDR2 YDEGEE. CDR3 length equals 14 residues. CDR3 in DNA: TGTGCCAGCAGACGGGGACAGGCGGCCGGGGAGCTGTTTTTT. This codes for CASRRGQAAGELFF.

The rearrangement uses TRBV30 and TRBJ1-6, with 10 bases matching TRBD1. Germline V gene lookup returns CDR1 GTSNPN and CDR2 SVGIG (reference sequence). The V and J ends lost 3 bases and 8 bases, in that order; junction bases with no gene match: 7. The CDR3 length is 15 residues. In nucleotides, the CDR3 is TGTGCCTGGAGCATATCCGGGACAGGGGATTCACCCCTCCACTTT. It encodes CAWSISGTGDSPLHF. Drawing the rest from reference TRBV30 and TRBJ1-6, the complete variable domain is SQTIHQWPATLVQPVGSPLSLECTVEGTSNPNLYWYRQAAGRGLQLLFYSVGIGQISSEVPQNLSASRPQDRQFILSSKKLLLSDSGFYLCAWSISGTGDSPLHFGNGTRLTVT.

The chain recombines TRBV6-1 with TRBJ2-3; possible D gene TRBD1, 5 bases. The CDR3 extends over 17 amino acids. Germline CDR1 is MNHNS and CDR2 is SASEGT. Trimming removed 1 base from V and 0 bases from J, with 14 bases in between. The DNA of the CDR3 is TGTGCCAGCAGTGAAGGCCCAGCAGGGCCTAGCACAGATACGCAGTATTTT. This sequence encodes CASSEGPAGPSTDTQYF.

This clone was seen a single time. This chain joins TRBV6-6 and TRBJ2-3; D is uncertain. The V end was cut by 0 bases, the J end by 6 bases, with 7 bases between. Looked up from germline, CDR1 is MNHNY and CDR2 is SVGAGI (reference sequence). This CDR3 has 13 residues. CDR3: CASSYSRPDTQYF. The CDR3 coding sequence is TGTGCCAGCAGTTACTCCCGTCCTGATACGCAGTATTTT.

The rearrangement links TRBV2 to TRBJ2-3, with 7 bases matching TRBD1. CDR3 length equals 14 residues. V shed 4 bases and J 0 bases; nucleotides not matched to a gene: 1. Germline-derived CDR1 and CDR2 are SNHLY and FYNNEI. CDR3 coding DNA: TGTGCCAGCAGTGGACAGGGCAGCACAGATACGCAGTATTTT. It is translated as CASSGQGSTDTQYF.

This clone was seen only once. The same CDR3 arises from other DNA sequences in this sample as well. The gene calls are TRBV11-2 and TRBJ2-5; TRBD2 aligns across 9 bases. With V trimmed by 6 bases and J by 2 bases, 7 bases remained unmatched. CDR3 length: 15 residues. Germline lookup yields CDR1 SGHAT and CDR2 FQNNGV. This CDR3 is CASSLAGGLQETQYF. The CDR3 coding sequence is TGTGCCAGCAGTTTGGCGGGAGGGCTTCAAGAGACCCAGTACTTC.

V is TRBV19 and J is TRBJ2-1; 10 nucleotides match TRBD2. Germline assignment: CDR1 LNHDA and CDR2 SQIVND (reference sequence). V dropped 3 bases and J dropped 15; count of bases not matched to a gene: 20. The CDR3 consists of 17 residues. The CDR3 bases are TGTGCCAGTAGTATCCTCGGGACTAGCGTTAACCTACAATATAGGTTCTTC. Its protein product is CASSILGTSVNLQYRFF.

V and J are TRBV5-1 and TRBJ1-2; D might be TRBD1 (6 bases). Trimming removed 2 bases at V and 7 bases at J, with 18 bases between. CDR1 and CDR2 (germline): SGHRS, YFSETQ. The CDR3 is 15 amino acids. CDR3 loop: CASSLAGTLVGGYTF. The DNA of the CDR3 is TGCGCCAGCAGCTTAGCCGGGACACTCGTTGGTGGCTACACCTTC.

The chain is built from TRBV5-1 and TRBJ2-5; D not resolved. The ends were cut back, 4 bases at V and 5 bases at J, with 12 bases in the middle. CDR3 length: 13 amino acids. The germline CDR1 and CDR2 sequences are SGHRS and YFSETQ. CDR3 in amino acids: CASSRWFFETQYF. CDR3 sequence (DNA): TGCGCCAGCAGCCGGTGGTTCTTTGAGACCCAGTACTTC.

This sequence joins TRBV5-1 and TRBJ1-1; D might be TRBD1 (5 bases). Germline values: CDR1 SGHRS, CDR2 YFSETQ. The V end lost 1 base, the J end lost 7 bases, and 11 bases lay between the germline ends. The CDR3 runs 13 residues. The CDR3 bases are TGCGCCAGCAGCTTGCAGACAGCCTATGAAGCTTTCTTT. Amino acids: CASSLQTAYEAFF.

This clone has just one count. The rearrangement uses TRBV10-2 and TRBJ1-3; TRBD1 matches at 7 bases. Looked up from germline, CDR1 is WSHSY and CDR2 is SAAADI. Trimming took 6 bases from V and 4 from J; bases not matched to a gene: 6. The CDR3 is 14 amino acids. In DNA, the CDR3 is TGCGCCAGCAGATCGACAGGGCAAGGAAACACCATATATTTT. This translates into CASRSTGQGNTIYF.

The chain couples TRBV3-1 (or the pseudogene TRBV3-2) to TRBJ1-1, with D possibly being TRBD1 (6 bases). Germline CDR1 LGHDT, CDR2 YNNKEL (reference sequence). The V end was cut by 11 bases, the J end by 4 bases, with 11 bases between. The CDR3 length is 11 residues. CDR3 residues: CAARGGTEAFF. In DNA, the CDR3 is TGTGCCGCCAGAGGGGGCACTGAAGCTTTCTTT.

This clone occurred once. The chain employs TRBV7-9 and TRBJ2-1; TRBD1 aligns across 7 bases. CDR1 and CDR2 (germline): SEHNR, FQNEAQ (reference sequence). The CDR3 runs to 15 residues. V shed 1 base and J 3 bases; nucleotides not matched to a gene: 3. CDR3 coding DNA: TGTGCCAGCAGCTTAGGCGACAGGGTCTACAATGAGCAGTTCTTC. This translates into CASSLGDRVYNEQFF.

V and J are TRBV7-9 and TRBJ2-1; perhaps TRBD1 as D (6 bases). CDR3 length: 14 amino acids. The V end was cut by 4 bases, the J end by 2 bases, with 9 bases between. The germline gives CDR1 SEHNR, CDR2 FQNEAQ (reference sequence). The CDR3 DNA is TGTGCCAGCAGCTACAGGGTGGCCTACAATGAGCAGTTCTTC. Translated, it gives CASSYRVAYNEQFF.

This chain connects TRBV2 to TRBJ2-5; D might be TRBD1 (6 bases). Trimming pared 4 bases from V and 2 bases from J, leaving 11 bases between. The CDR3 consists of 14 residues. Per germline, CDR1 SNHLY and CDR2 FYNNEI. This CDR3 is CASSVGAGQETQYF. The CDR3 DNA follows: TGTGCCAGCAGTGTGGGGGCGGGTCAAGAGACCCAGTACTTC.

This clone was detected only once. This chain uses TRBV28 with TRBJ2-7; a weak D match, TRBD1 (6 bases). The CDR3 sequence is 15 residues long. Trimming shortened V by 4 bases and J by 6 bases, and 19 bases separated the two germline ends. Germline values: CDR1 MDHEN, CDR2 SYDVKM. The CDR3 DNA reads as TGTGCCAGCAGTTCCCGGTTTTGGGGGCCGGGCGAGCAGTACTTC. As protein: CASSSRFWGPGEQYF.

V usage is TRBV5-4 and J usage is TRBJ2-1, with D unclear. The V gene's germline CDR1 is SGHNT and CDR2 YYREEE (reference sequence). The CDR3 is made up of 16 amino acids. V lost 0 bases and J lost 0, with 10 bases in between. CDR3 loop: CASSLGSFSSYNEQFF. The DNA for the CDR3 is TGTGCCAGCAGCTTGGGGTCCTTCAGCTCCTACAATGAGCAGTTCTTC.

The genes are TRBV19 and TRBJ1-2, with D tentatively TRBD1 (6 bases). The germline V and J ends were trimmed by 2 bases and 5 bases, with 15 bases remaining between them. The CDR3 contains 15 residues. In germline, CDR1 is LNHDA, CDR2 SQIVND (reference sequence). The CDR3 region is CASSIFHRAGYGYTF. DNA of the CDR3: TGTGCCAGTAGTATATTTCACAGGGCTGGATATGGCTACACCTTC.